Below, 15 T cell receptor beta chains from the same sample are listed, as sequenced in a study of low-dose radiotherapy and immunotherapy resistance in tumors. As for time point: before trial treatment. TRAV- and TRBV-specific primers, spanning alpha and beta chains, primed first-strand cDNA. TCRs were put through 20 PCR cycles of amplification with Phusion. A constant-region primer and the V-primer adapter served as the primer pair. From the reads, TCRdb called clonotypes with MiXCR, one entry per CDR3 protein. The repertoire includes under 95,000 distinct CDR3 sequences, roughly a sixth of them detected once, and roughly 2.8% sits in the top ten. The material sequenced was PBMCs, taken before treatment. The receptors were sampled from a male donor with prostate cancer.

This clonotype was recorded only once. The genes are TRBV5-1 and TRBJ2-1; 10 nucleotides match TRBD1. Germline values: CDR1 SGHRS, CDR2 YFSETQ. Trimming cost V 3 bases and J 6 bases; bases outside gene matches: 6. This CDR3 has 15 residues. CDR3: CASSSGQGRGNEQFF. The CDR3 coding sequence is TGCGCCAGCAGCTCGGGACAGGGGAGGGGCAATGAGCAGTTCTTC.

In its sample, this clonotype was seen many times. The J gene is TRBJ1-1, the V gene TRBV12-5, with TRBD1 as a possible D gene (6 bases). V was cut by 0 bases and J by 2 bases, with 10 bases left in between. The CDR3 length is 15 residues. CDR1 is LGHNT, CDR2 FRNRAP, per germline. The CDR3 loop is CASGLVTGPNTEAFF. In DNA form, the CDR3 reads TGTGCTAGTGGTTTGGTTACAGGGCCCAACACTGAAGCTTTCTTT. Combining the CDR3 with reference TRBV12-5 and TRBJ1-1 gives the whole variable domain DARVTQTPRHKVTEMGQEVTMRCQPILGHNTVFWYRQTMMQGLELLAYFRNRAPLDDSGMPKDRFSAEMPDATLATLKIQPSEPRDSAVYFCASGLVTGPNTEAFFGQGTRLTVV.

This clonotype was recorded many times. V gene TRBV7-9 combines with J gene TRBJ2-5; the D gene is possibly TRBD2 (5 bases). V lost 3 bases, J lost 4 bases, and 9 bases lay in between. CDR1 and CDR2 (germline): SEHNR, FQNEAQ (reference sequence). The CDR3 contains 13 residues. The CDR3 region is CASSFLARETQYF. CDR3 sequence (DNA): TGTGCCAGCAGCTTTCTAGCCCGAGAGACCCAGTACTTC. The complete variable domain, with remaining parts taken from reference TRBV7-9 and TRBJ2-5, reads DTGVSQNPRHKITKRGQNVTFRCDPISEHNRLYWYRQTLGQGPEFLTYFQNEAQLEKSRLLSDRFSAERPKGSFSTLEIQRTEQGDSAMYLCASSFLARETQYFGPGTRLLVL.

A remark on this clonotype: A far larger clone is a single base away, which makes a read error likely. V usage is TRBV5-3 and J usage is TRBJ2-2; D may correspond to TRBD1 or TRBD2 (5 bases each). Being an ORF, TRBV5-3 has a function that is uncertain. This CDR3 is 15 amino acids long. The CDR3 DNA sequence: TGTGCCAGCAGCTTTGACAGACCGAACACCGGGGAGCCGTTTTTT. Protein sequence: CASSFDRPNTGEPFF.

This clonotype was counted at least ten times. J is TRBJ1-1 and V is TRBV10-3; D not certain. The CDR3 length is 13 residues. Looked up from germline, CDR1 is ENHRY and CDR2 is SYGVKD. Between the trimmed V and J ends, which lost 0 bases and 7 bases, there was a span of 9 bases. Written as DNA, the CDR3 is TGTGCCATCAGTGAGTCGTTAGGGTTTGAAGCTTTCTTT. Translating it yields CAISESLGFEAFF.

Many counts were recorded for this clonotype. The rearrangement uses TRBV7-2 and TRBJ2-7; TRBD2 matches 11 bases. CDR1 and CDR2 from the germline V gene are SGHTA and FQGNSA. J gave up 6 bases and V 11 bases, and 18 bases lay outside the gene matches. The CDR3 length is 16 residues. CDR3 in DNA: TGTGCCTCGAGAGGGGGAATAGCGGGGGGGCACGTCGAGCAGTACTTC. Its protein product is CASRGGIAGGHVEQYF.

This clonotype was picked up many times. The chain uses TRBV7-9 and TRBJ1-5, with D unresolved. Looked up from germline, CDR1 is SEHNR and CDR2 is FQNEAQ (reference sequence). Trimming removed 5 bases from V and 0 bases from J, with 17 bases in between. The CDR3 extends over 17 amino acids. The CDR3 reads CASSKGSGMGSNQPQHF. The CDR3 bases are TGTGCCAGCAGCAAAGGGTCCGGGATGGGTAGCAATCAGCCCCAGCATTTT.

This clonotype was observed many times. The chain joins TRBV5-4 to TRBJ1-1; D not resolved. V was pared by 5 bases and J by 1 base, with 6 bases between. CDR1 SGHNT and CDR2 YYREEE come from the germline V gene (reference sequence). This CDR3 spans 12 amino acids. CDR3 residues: CASRESNTEAFF. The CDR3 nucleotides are TGTGCCAGCAGAGAGTCGAACACTGAAGCTTTCTTT.

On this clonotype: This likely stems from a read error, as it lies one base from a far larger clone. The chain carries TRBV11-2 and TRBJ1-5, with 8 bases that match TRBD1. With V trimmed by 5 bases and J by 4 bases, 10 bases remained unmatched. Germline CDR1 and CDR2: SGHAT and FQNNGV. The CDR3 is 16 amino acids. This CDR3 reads CASSQIYRGVNQPQHF. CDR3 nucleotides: TGTGCCAGCAGCCAGATCTACAGGGGGGTGAATCAGCCCCAGCATTTT.

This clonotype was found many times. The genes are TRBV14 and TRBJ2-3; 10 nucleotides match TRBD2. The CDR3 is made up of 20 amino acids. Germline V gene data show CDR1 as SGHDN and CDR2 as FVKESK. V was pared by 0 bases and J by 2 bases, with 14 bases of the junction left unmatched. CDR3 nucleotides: TGTGCCAGCAGCCAAGATTTTTATCTGTCGCTAGCGGGGGTCACAGATACGCAGTATTTT. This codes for CASSQDFYLSLAGVTDTQYF.

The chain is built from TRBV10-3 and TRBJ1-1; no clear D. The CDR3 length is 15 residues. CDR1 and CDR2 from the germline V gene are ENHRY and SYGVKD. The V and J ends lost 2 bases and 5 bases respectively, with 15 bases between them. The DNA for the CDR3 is TGTGCCATCAGTGAGATTGGGCAGGTGGGGACTGAAGCTTTCTTT. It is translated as CAISEIGQVGTEAFF.

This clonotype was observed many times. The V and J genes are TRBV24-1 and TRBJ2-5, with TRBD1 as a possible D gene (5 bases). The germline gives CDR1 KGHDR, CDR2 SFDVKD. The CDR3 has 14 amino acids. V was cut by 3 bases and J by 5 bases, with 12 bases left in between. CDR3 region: CATSDRQNWETQYF. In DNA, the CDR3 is TGTGCCACCAGTGATCGACAGAATTGGGAGACCCAGTACTTC.

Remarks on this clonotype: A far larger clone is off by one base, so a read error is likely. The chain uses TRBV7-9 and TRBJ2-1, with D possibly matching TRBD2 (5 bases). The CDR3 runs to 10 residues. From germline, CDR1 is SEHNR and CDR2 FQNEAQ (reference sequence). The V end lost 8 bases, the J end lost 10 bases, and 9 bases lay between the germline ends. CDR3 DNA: TGTGCCAGCGTGCGGGTAGAGCAGTTCTTC. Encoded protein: CASVRVEQFF.

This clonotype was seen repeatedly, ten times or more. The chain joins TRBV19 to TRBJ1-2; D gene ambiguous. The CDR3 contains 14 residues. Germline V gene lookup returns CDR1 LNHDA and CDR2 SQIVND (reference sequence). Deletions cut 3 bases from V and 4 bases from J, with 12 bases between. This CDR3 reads CASSISRTTYGYTF. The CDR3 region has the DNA TGTGCCAGTAGTATCTCAAGGACGACCTATGGCTACACCTTC.

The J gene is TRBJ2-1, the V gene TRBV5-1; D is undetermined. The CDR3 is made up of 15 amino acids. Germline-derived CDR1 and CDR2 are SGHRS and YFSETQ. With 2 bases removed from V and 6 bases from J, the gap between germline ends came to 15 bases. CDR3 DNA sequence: TGCGCCAGCAGCTTCTCACCACGCTTGGGCAATGAGCAGTTCTTC. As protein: CASSFSPRLGNEQFF. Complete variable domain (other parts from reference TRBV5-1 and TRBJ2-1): KAGVTQTPRYLIKTRGQQVTLSCSPISGHRSVSWYQQTPGQGLQFLFEYFSETQRNKGNFPGRFSGRQFSNSRSEMNVSTLELGDSALYLCASSFSPRLGNEQFFGPGTRLTVL.